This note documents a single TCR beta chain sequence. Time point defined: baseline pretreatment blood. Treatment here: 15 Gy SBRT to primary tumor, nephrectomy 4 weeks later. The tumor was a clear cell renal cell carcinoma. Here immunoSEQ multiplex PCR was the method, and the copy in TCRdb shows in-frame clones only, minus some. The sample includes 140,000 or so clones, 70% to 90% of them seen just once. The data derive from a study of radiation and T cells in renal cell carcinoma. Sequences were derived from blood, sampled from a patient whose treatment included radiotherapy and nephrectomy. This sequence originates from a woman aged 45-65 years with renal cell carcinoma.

This CDR3 is CASNPERGLLAEAFF. The CDR3 DNA sequence: TGCGCCAGCAACCCTGAAAGGGGGCTGCTTGCTGAAGCTTTCTTT. This sequence joins TRBV5-1 and TRBJ1-1, with 7 nucleotides matching TRBD1. V lost 6 bases to trimming and J lost 6 bases; unmatched junction nucleotides: 14. Per the germline V gene, CDR1 is SGHRS and CDR2 is YFSETQ. CDR3 length equals 15 residues.